The 20 T cell receptor beta chains presented below share a single source sample, sequenced in a study of blood T cell repertoires in COVID-19. Using immunoSEQ multiplex PCR, the repertoire was profiled, and TCRdb retains in-frame clones only, with some absent. The sample has roughly 150,000 clones, around 84% seen once. Sequencing was performed on peripheral blood. Receptor source: a woman between 50 and 59 years old with COVID-19, enrolled during active disease.

The chain carries TRBV25-1 and TRBJ1-6; D is unresolved. Germline CDR1 and CDR2: MGHDK and SYGVNS. V was pared by 7 bases and J by 7 bases, with 11 bases between. The CDR3 covers 13 residues. The CDR3 region has the DNA TGTGCCAGCAACTTCGGGAACAATTCACCCCTCCACTTT. Amino acids: CASNFGNNSPLHF. The whole variable domain, filled in from reference TRBV25-1 and TRBJ1-6, reads EADIYQTPRYLVIGTGKKITLECSQTMGHDKMYWYQQDPGMELHLIHYSYGVNSTEKGDLSSESTVSRIRTEHFPLTLESARPSHTSQYLCASNFGNNSPLHFGNGTRLTVT.

The chain couples TRBV6-2 or TRBV6-3 to TRBJ1-5; a weak D match, TRBD1 (6 bases). V lost 5 bases, J lost 6 bases, and 14 bases lay in between. Germline V lookup: CDR1 MNHEY, CDR2 SVGEGT. The length of the CDR3 is 14 residues. This CDR3 is CASSQIQGSQPQHF. The CDR3 coding sequence is TGTGCCAGCAGTCAAATCCAGGGGAGTCAGCCCCAGCATTTT.

The chain couples TRBV11-3 to TRBJ2-7, with a tentative D call TRBD1 (6 bases). Germline-derived CDR1 and CDR2 are SGHNT and YENEEA. V dropped 3 bases and J dropped 4 bases, with 10 bases sitting between them. The CDR3 is 13 residues long. Here the CDR3 reads CASSFYREYEQYF. Here the CDR3 DNA reads TGTGCCAGCAGCTTTTACAGGGAATACGAGCAGTACTTC.

This chain links TRBV6-1 with TRBJ2-7, with D unresolved. Germline V CDR1 and CDR2: MNHNS, SASEGT. V was shortened by 3 bases and J by 7 bases, with 10 bases between the two germline ends. There are 12 residues in the CDR3. The DNA of the CDR3 is TGTGCCAGCAGTGACCCCTACGTAGAGCAGTACTTC. Encoded protein: CASSDPYVEQYF.

This clone was picked up a small number of times. The chain recombines TRBV5-4 with TRBJ1-6, with D hard to call. In germline, CDR1 is SGHNT, CDR2 YYREEE (reference sequence). Deletions cut 4 bases from V and 7 bases from J, with 12 bases between. CDR3 length equals 14 residues. The CDR3 loop is CASSRETGNSPLHF. CDR3 DNA: TGTGCCAGCAGCCGCGAAACGGGGAATTCACCCCTCCACTTT.

This rearrangement joins TRBV19 to TRBJ2-1; TRBD1 matches 7 bases. The J segment lost 7 bases and the V segment lost 5 bases, leaving 8 bases of the junction unmatched. Germline loops: CDR1 LNHDA, CDR2 SQIVND (reference sequence). The CDR3 is 14 amino acids. CDR3 region: CASSWGQLVNEQFF. The CDR3 bases are TGTGCCAGTAGTTGGGGACAGTTAGTTAATGAGCAGTTCTTC. Filled out from reference TRBV19 and TRBJ2-1, the complete variable domain reads DGGITQSPKYLFRKEGQNVTLSCEQNLNHDAMYWYRQDPGQGLRLIYYSQIVNDFQKGDIAEGYSVSREKKESFPLTVTSAQKNPTAFYLCASSWGQLVNEQFFGPGTRLTVL.

This sequence joins TRBV7-2 and TRBJ2-7; a possible D gene is TRBD1 (5 bases). The CDR3 runs to 14 residues. Trimming took 5 bases from V and 6 from J, leaving 17 bases between them. Germline V gene lookup returns CDR1 SGHTA and CDR2 FQGNSA. The CDR3 region is CASSLFNEQGEQYF. The CDR3 DNA is TGTGCCAGCAGCCTATTTAATGAGCAGGGCGAGCAGTACTTC.

The chain carries TRBV5-1 and TRBJ1-2, with 8 bases that match TRBD1. This CDR3 has 14 residues. V gave up 0 bases and J gave up 6 bases; unmatched junction bases: 4. Germline-derived CDR1 and CDR2 are SGHRS and YFSETQ. The CDR3 nucleotides read TGCGCCAGCAGCTTGGGGCAGGGGGCGCATGGCTACACCTTC. Translation: CASSLGQGAHGYTF.

This chain connects TRBV3-1 (or the pseudogene TRBV3-2) to TRBJ2-1, with D possibly matching TRBD2 (5 bases). The CDR3 contains 14 residues. CDR1 is LGHDT, CDR2 YNNKEL, per germline (reference sequence). Trimming removed 1 base at V and 2 bases at J, with 6 bases between. Written as DNA, the CDR3 is TGTGCCAGCAGCCAAGCCGGGACCTACAATGAGCAGTTCTTC. Protein product: CASSQAGTYNEQFF.

The V call is TRBV7-9, the J call TRBJ1-1; perhaps TRBD1 as D (6 bases). The CDR3 is 15 residues long. Deletions cut 7 bases from V and 6 bases from J, with 21 bases between. CDR1 is SEHNR, CDR2 FQNEAQ, per germline (reference sequence). CDR3 protein: CASTYTNQGFAEAFF. In DNA form, the CDR3 reads TGTGCCAGCACCTATACAAATCAGGGGTTCGCTGAAGCTTTCTTT.

The V call is TRBV7-2, the J call TRBJ1-2; D is possibly TRBD1 (6 bases). V lost 4 bases and J 4 bases, leaving 13 bases between the germline ends. The CDR3 is 14 residues long. Germline V gives CDR1 SGHTA, CDR2 FQGNSA. CDR3 bases: TGTGCCAGCAGCTCGGGGGGCTTGAGCTATGGCTACACCTTC. Translating gives CASSSGGLSYGYTF.

This sequence joins TRBV3-1 (or the pseudogene TRBV3-2) and TRBJ1-2, with 10 bases fitting TRBD1. Germline lookup yields CDR1 LGHDT and CDR2 YNNKEL (reference sequence). Losses at the gene ends were 5 bases for V and 8 bases for J; bases not matched to a gene: 8. This CDR3 has 14 residues. The CDR3 coding sequence is TGTGCCAGCAGCATTCGACAGGGGGCGAGGGGCTACACCTTC. Its translation is CASSIRQGARGYTF.

Here the CDR3 reads CAISRDRGDNQPQHF. The CDR3 region has the DNA TGTGCCATCAGCCGGGACAGAGGAGACAATCAGCCCCAGCATTTT. The chain recombines TRBV10-3 with TRBJ1-5, with 7 bases fitting TRBD1. The V and J ends lost 6 bases and 3 bases, in that order; junction bases with no gene match: 8. The CDR3 covers 15 residues. Per germline, CDR1 ENHRY and CDR2 SYGVKD.

This clone appeared a few times. The chain couples TRBV4-3 to TRBJ2-7, with 8 bases fitting TRBD2. Germline V gene data show CDR1 as LGHNA and CDR2 as YSLEER. The J segment lost 3 bases and the V segment lost 11 bases, leaving 12 bases of the junction unmatched. The CDR3 length is 14 residues. The DNA for the CDR3 is TGCGCCTTTAAGTCGGCGCGGGGGGACTACGAGCAGTACTTC. It is translated as CAFKSARGDYEQYF.

The chain employs TRBV29-1 and TRBJ2-1, with D perhaps TRBD2 (6 bases). The germline V gene has CDR1 SQVTM and CDR2 ANQGSEA. The ends were cut back, 7 bases at V and 9 bases at J, with 16 bases in the middle. The CDR3 has 12 amino acids. The CDR3 DNA sequence: TGCAGCGACCTCACTAGCAACGGTGAGCAGTTCTTC. Encoded protein: CSDLTSNGEQFF.

This rearrangement joins TRBV5-1 to TRBJ2-1; 13 bases are shared with TRBD2. This CDR3 comprises 16 residues. V shed 2 bases and J 4 bases; nucleotides not matched to a gene: 3. The germline CDR1 and CDR2 sequences are SGHRS and YFSETQ. CDR3 coding DNA: TGCGCCAGCAGCTTAGGGACTAGCGGGAAATACAATGAGCAGTTCTTC. It specifies CASSLGTSGKYNEQFF.

CDR3 loop: CASSLVQGLNYGYTF. Written as DNA, the CDR3 is TGTGCCAGCAGCTTGGTCCAGGGTCTAAACTATGGCTACACCTTC. This sequence joins TRBV5-4 and TRBJ1-2; a possible D gene is TRBD1 (5 bases). The CDR3 covers 15 residues. Per germline, CDR1 SGHNT and CDR2 YYREEE (reference sequence). Trimming took 0 bases from V and 2 from J, leaving 11 bases between them.

The chain employs TRBV29-1 and TRBJ1-5; no reliable D call. Per the germline V gene, CDR1 is SQVTM and CDR2 is ANQGSEA. The CDR3 sequence is 13 residues long. Trimming took off 1 base at V and 10 bases at J, with 14 bases between the two ends. The CDR3: CSVEVGGSGPQHF. For the CDR3, the DNA is TGCAGCGTTGAAGTGGGAGGGAGCGGTCCCCAGCATTTT.

This chain links TRBV30 with TRBJ2-2, with TRBD1 as a possible D gene (6 bases). Between the trimmed V and J ends, which lost 0 bases and 5 bases, there was a span of 13 bases. Germline lookup yields CDR1 GTSNPN and CDR2 SVGIG (reference sequence). The CDR3 runs 15 residues. The CDR3 sequence is CAWSVAGVVTGELFF. The CDR3 bases are TGTGCCTGGAGTGTAGCAGGGGTGGTAACCGGGGAGCTGTTTTTT.

The chain recombines TRBV5-1 with TRBJ2-3; the D gene is possibly TRBD2 (6 bases). The CDR3 loop spans 15 amino acids. Trimming pared 4 bases from V and 4 bases from J, leaving 16 bases between. The germline gives CDR1 SGHRS, CDR2 YFSETQ. The CDR3: CASSPQGGHADTQYF. The CDR3 DNA reads as TGCGCCAGCAGCCCCCAGGGAGGCCACGCAGATACGCAGTATTTT. The full variable domain, completed using reference TRBV5-1 and TRBJ2-3, is KAGVTQTPRYLIKTRGQQVTLSCSPISGHRSVSWYQQTPGQGLQFLFEYFSETQRNKGNFPGRFSGRQFSNSRSEMNVSTLELGDSALYLCASSPQGGHADTQYFGPGTRLTVL.